Listed below are T cell receptor beta chains from one sample, sequenced in a study of blood T cells in healthy people across ages. One entry per CDR3 protein results from TCRdb running MiXCR on the 5' RACE reads. The data show 700,000 to 800,000 distinct CDR3 sequences, with 40% to 45% seen just once and 20% to 25% held by the top ten. Source material: blood. These receptors were collected from a woman in her fifties or sixties in good health. Each CDR3 is given with its conserved first and last residue. The order of the fields is D gene, clone size, V gene, J gene, CDR3 DNA, CDR3 protein. D genes are given only for firm matches. Size values are once, few and many counts, or a class for expanded clones, and some rows have none.

.,.,TRBV7-2,TRBJ1-1,TGTGCCAGCAGCTTAGCGGGTCCGATGGGCACTGAAGCTTTCTTT,CASSLAGPMGTEAFF
.,.,TRBV21-1,TRBJ1-1,TGTGCCAGCAGCAACCGTAGAGCTTTCTTT,CASSNRRAFF
.,few,TRBV7-3,TRBJ1-5,TGTGCCAGCAGCTTAACGCACAGGGATGGTCAGCCCCAGCATTTT,CASSLTHRDGQPQHF
.,many,TRBV3-1,TRBJ1-2,TGTGCCAGCAGCCAAGATCATAAGGGATATGGCTACACCTTC,CASSQDHKGYGYTF
TRBD2,.,TRBV7-9,TRBJ2-3,TGTGCCAGTTTAATAGCGGGAGGGCCAGATACGCAGTATTTT,CASLIAGGPDTQYF
TRBD2,few,TRBV4-3,TRBJ2-4,TGCGCCAGCAGCCAAGAGTACCTAGCGGGACCAGCCAAAAACATTCAGTACTTC,CASSQEYLAGPAKNIQYF
TRBD1,.,TRBV7-2,TRBJ1-1,TGTGCCAGCAGTAGACAGGGGCTGTCTGAAGCTTTCTTT,CASSRQGLSEAFF
.,few,TRBV27,TRBJ1-2,TGTGCCAGCAGTCCGGCCGGTGAGAACTATGGCTACACCTTC,CASSPAGENYGYTF
.,few,TRBV29-1,TRBJ2-5,TGCAGCGTTGATACGGTCGGAGGAGAGACCCAGTACTTC,CSVDTVGGETQYF
.,many,TRBV10-3,TRBJ2-3,TGTGCCATCAGTGAGGGGTTGACCCAGGGAGATACGCAGTATTTT,CAISEGLTQGDTQYF
.,.,TRBV7-2,TRBJ2-7,TGTGCCAGCAGCTCCAGGGACGGGTACGAGCAGTACTTC,CASSSRDGYEQYF
.,.,TRBV7-9,TRBJ2-3,TGTGCCAGCAGCTTGAATGCCGGGACTCCGGACACAGATATGCAGTATTTT,CASSLNAGTPDTDMQYF
.,.,TRBV27,TRBJ1-6,TGTGCCAGCAGTTTATCGGGGGGAACGGGCTCACCCCTCCACTTT,CASSLSGGTGSPLHF
TRBD2,.,TRBV6-1,TRBJ2-1,TGTGCCTGCAGTAAGGGACTAGCGGGCCGGGTCAACGAGCAGTTCTTC,CACSKGLAGRVNEQFF
TRBD2,.,TRBV4-3,TRBJ2-1,TGCGCCAGCAGCCAAGGGCATAGCGGGATCTCTTTCCTAAAGCAGTTCTTC,CASSQGHSGISFLKQFF
.,.,TRBV6-2/TRBV6-3,TRBJ2-7,TGTGCCAGCAGTCCCTTGGACAGATACGAGCGGTACTTC,CASSPLDRYERYF
TRBD2,.,TRBV3-1,TRBJ2-3,TGTGCCAGCCGACGGACTAGCGGGAGGAGAGATACGCAGTATTTT,CASRRTSGRRDTQYF
TRBD2,few,TRBV7-2,TRBJ2-5,TGTGCCAGCAGCTTAGCGGGACTAGCGGGAGGGACGGAGACCCAGTACTTC,CASSLAGLAGGTETQYF
.,.,TRBV6-5,TRBJ1-1,TGTGCCAGCACTGGGCTGACTGGGATGAACACTGAAGCTTTCTTT,CASTGLTGMNTEAFF
TRBD1,.,TRBV29-1,TRBJ2-7,TGCAGCGCGACTCACTATGCCCGACAGGGGGCTATCAACGAGCAGTACTTC,CSATHYARQGAINEQYF
.,.,TRBV11-2,TRBJ2-5,TGTGCCAGCAGCCTATCCACCTTGGGGAGTACGGAGACCCAGTACTTC,CASSLSTLGSTETQYF
.,.,TRBV10-3,TRBJ2-3,TGTGCCATCAGTCAGACAGGAGACACAGATACGCAGTATTTT,CAISQTGDTDTQYF
.,.,TRBV20-1,TRBJ2-5,TGCAGTGCAGATGGGGGAGCAGGAGAGACCCAGTACTTC,CSADGGAGETQYF
.,.,TRBV24-1,TRBJ1-2,TGTGCCACCATTGCTGACAACTATGGCTACACCTTC,CATIADNYGYTF
TRBD2,.,TRBV11-3,TRBJ2-2,TGTGCCAGCAGCTTAGGGACTAGCGTCACCGGGGAGCTGTTTTTT,CASSLGTSVTGELFF
TRBD2,many,TRBV3-1,TRBJ2-5,TGTGCCAGCAGCCAAATGGGGGGGCAAGAGACCCAGTACTTC,CASSQMGGQETQYF
TRBD1,.,TRBV2,TRBJ1-2,TGTGCCAGCAGCCCCCGGGACAGGCGCCTCTACACCTTC,CASSPRDRRLYTF